Each of the 16 T cell receptor beta chains below was sequenced from the same sample in a study of cytomegalovirus exposure and HLA in healthy donors. Primers: 60 Vbeta forward and 13 Jbeta reverse. Measured with immunoSEQ multiplex PCR; TCRdb has only the in-frame clones, and not every one. The sample holds some 150,000 clones, roughly 80% seen once. The sequenced material came from PBMCs. The receptors come from a woman aged 25-40 years in good health and CMV-seropositive.

The genes are TRBV7-3 and TRBJ2-3, with 8 positions matching TRBD1. Germline V gives CDR1 SGHTA, CDR2 FQGTGA. This CDR3 is 18 amino acids long. V was pared by 5 bases and J by 2 bases, with 15 bases of the junction left unmatched. DNA of the CDR3: TGTGCCAGCAGCCTAATTGGGGGACAGGTACTAAACACAGATACGCAGTATTTT. Its protein is CASSLIGGQVLNTDTQYF.

This chain links TRBV2 with TRBJ1-5, with 9 bases lining up with TRBD1. Germline CDR1 is SNHLY and CDR2 is FYNNEI. The CDR3 is 14 residues long. J was trimmed by 5 bases and V by 6 bases; bases with no gene match: 5. The CDR3 region is CASSGTGTDQPQHF. The CDR3 DNA follows: TGTGCCAGCAGCGGGACAGGGACTGATCAGCCCCAGCATTTT. Full variable domain (missing parts from reference TRBV2 and TRBJ1-5): EPEVTQTPSHQVTQMGQEVILRCVPISNHLYFYWYRQILGQKVEFLVSFYNNEISEKSEIFDDQFSVERPDGSNFTLKIRSTKLEDSAMYFCASSGTGTDQPQHFGDGTRLSIL.

This chain links TRBV4-1 with TRBJ1-2; TRBD1 matches 8 bases. Germline V gene data show CDR1 as MGHRA and CDR2 as YSYEKL. The V segment lost 6 bases and the J segment 0 bases; nucleotides outside the gene matches: 6. The CDR3 is 15 residues long. The CDR3, as DNA: TGCGCCAGCAGTTTCTTACAGGGGGCTAACTATGGCTACACCTTC. Translation: CASSFLQGANYGYTF.

The chain couples TRBV19 to TRBJ1-1; no clear D gene. Germline CDR1 and CDR2: LNHDA and SQIVND (reference sequence). The V gene lost 6 bases and the J gene lost 5 bases, with 7 bases spanning the gap. The CDR3 sequence is 11 residues long. CDR3 region: CASSLRTEAFF. CDR3 nucleotides: TGTGCCAGTAGCCTCAGAACTGAAGCTTTCTTT.

The chain couples TRBV30 to TRBJ1-2; 8 nucleotides agree with TRBD1. The CDR3 sequence is 12 residues long. Germline V gives CDR1 GTSNPN, CDR2 SVGIG (reference sequence). The V segment lost 5 bases and the J segment 8 bases; nucleotides outside the gene matches: 7. In DNA form, the CDR3 reads TGTGCCTGGTGGACAGGGATCGAGGGCTACACCTTC. The encoded protein is CAWWTGIEGYTF.

The chain links TRBV5-6 to TRBJ2-7; 8 nucleotides line up with TRBD2. CDR1 is SGHDT, CDR2 YYEEEE, per germline. The junction had 9 bases not matched to a gene; V was cut back by 5 bases and J by 2 bases. The CDR3 sequence is 15 residues long. The CDR3, as DNA: TGTGCCAGCAGTCAGGGTGGGCGGGGGGCCTACGAGCAGTACTTC. Encoded protein: CASSQGGRGAYEQYF.

As for this clone: Other DNA sequences in the same sample also yield this CDR3. The chain combines TRBV7-9 with TRBJ1-5, with D uncertain. The CDR3 runs to 14 residues. Germline V gives CDR1 SEHNR, CDR2 FQNEAQ (reference sequence). Trimming took off 1 base at V and 1 base at J, with 5 bases between the two ends. This chain's CDR3 is CASSLGQSNQPQHF. CDR3 sequence (DNA): TGTGCCAGCAGCTTAGGTCAGAGCAATCAGCCCCAGCATTTT.

The chain links TRBV4-3 to TRBJ2-1; 8 positions match TRBD1. CDR3 length: 19 residues. Trimming removed 2 bases from V and 0 bases from J; junction bases left unmatched: 12. Looked up from germline, CDR1 is LGHNA and CDR2 is YSLEER. CDR3 amino acids: CASSQRLGQGARSYNEQFF. CDR3 DNA: TGCGCCAGCAGCCAAAGGCTTGGGCAGGGGGCTCGCTCCTACAATGAGCAGTTCTTC.

The CDR3 is CASSPRDGYYGYTF. CDR3 coding DNA: TGTGCCAGCAGCCCGCGGGACGGATACTATGGCTACACCTTC. This rearrangement joins TRBV5-8 to TRBJ1-2; the D gene is possibly TRBD1 (5 bases). Germline values: CDR1 SGHTS, CDR2 YDEGEE. There are 14 residues in the CDR3. Trimming took 4 bases from V and 3 from J, leaving 13 bases between them.

The rearrangement uses TRBV7-8 and TRBJ1-1; D gene unclear. Germline CDR1 SGHVS, CDR2 FQNEAQ. This CDR3 is 14 amino acids long. V lost 1 base to trimming and J lost 3 bases, with 9 bases between them. The CDR3, as DNA: TGTGCCAGCAGCTTAGGGAAGGGAGACACTGAAGCTTTCTTT. This sequence encodes CASSLGKGDTEAFF.

The rearrangement joins TRBV6-6 to TRBJ1-2; D perhaps matches TRBD1 (6 bases). Germline-derived CDR1 and CDR2 are MNHNY and SVGAGI (reference sequence). Trimming shortened V by 5 bases and J by 0 bases, and 7 bases separated the two germline ends. The CDR3 runs to 13 residues. The CDR3 spells CASSNRANYGYTF. The CDR3 nucleotides read TGTGCCAGCAGTAACAGGGCTAACTATGGCTACACCTTC.

The chain employs TRBV6-1 and TRBJ2-5; a weak D match, TRBD1 (5 bases). Germline V gives CDR1 MNHNS, CDR2 SASEGT. The V end was cut by 7 bases, the J end by 2 bases, with 17 bases between. The CDR3 runs 15 residues. The CDR3 spells CASTPQARGQETQYF. The CDR3 bases are TGTGCCAGCACCCCGCAAGCAAGGGGACAAGAGACCCAGTACTTC.

The genes are TRBV11-2 and TRBJ1-4; 8 bases fit TRBD1. With 5 bases clipped from V and 0 bases from J, the junction kept 5 bases outside the gene matches. This CDR3 contains 16 residues. The germline V gene encodes CDR1 SGHAT and CDR2 FQNNGV. The CDR3 here is CASSGHRGATNEKLFF. The CDR3 DNA follows: TGTGCCAGCAGCGGCCACAGGGGGGCAACTAATGAAAAACTGTTTTTT. The full variable domain, in which reference TRBV11-2 and TRBJ1-4 provide the parts outside the CDR3, is EAGVAQSPRYKIIEKRQSVAFWCNPISGHATLYWYQQILGQGPKLLIQFQNNGVVDDSQLPKDRFSAERLKGVDSTLKIQPAKLEDSAVYLCASSGHRGATNEKLFFGSGTQLSVL.

The chain uses TRBV10-3 and TRBJ2-1, with 8 bases matching TRBD2. The V gene end was trimmed by 7 bases and the J gene end by 4 bases; junction bases not matched to a gene: 6. From germline, CDR1 is ENHRY and CDR2 SYGVKD. The CDR3 sequence is 14 residues long. The CDR3 here is CAIKRGQIYNEQFF. CDR3 in DNA: TGTGCCATCAAGCGGGGGCAAATTTACAATGAGCAGTTCTTC.

The rearrangement links TRBV11-2 to TRBJ2-7; TRBD2 aligns across 12 bases. Germline-derived CDR1 and CDR2 are SGHAT and FQNNGV. CDR3 length: 17 residues. The trim removed 4 bases at V and 6 bases at J, leaving 13 bases unmatched. The CDR3 DNA follows: TGTGCCAGCAGCTCACTAGCGGGGGGACGAATTCCCCTCGAGCAGTACTTC. Translating gives CASSSLAGGRIPLEQYF.

The rearrangement joins TRBV4-2 to TRBJ2-5, with TRBD2 as a possible D gene (6 bases). The CDR3 contains 12 residues. Germline CDR1 LGHNA, CDR2 YNFKEQ. Trimming cost V 10 bases and J 1 base, with 10 bases left between them. The DNA of the CDR3 is TGTGCCACCGGGGACTTCCAAGAGACCCAGTACTTC. Amino acid sequence: CATGDFQETQYF.